These 8 T cell receptor beta chains were sequenced from one sample in a study of blood T cell repertoires in COVID-19. Assay used: immunoSEQ multiplex PCR; TCRdb lists only in-frame clones, some missing. The repertoire holds about 91,000 clones, with about 75% as singletons. Material for sequencing was peripheral blood. The receptors here all came from a woman older than 75 with acute or convalescent COVID-19.

The CDR3 spells CASSLAMQETQYF. The CDR3 nucleotides read TGTGCCAGCAGCTTAGCCATGCAAGAGACCCAGTACTTC. The rearrangement uses TRBV7-2 and TRBJ2-5, with D uncertain. The length of the CDR3 is 13 residues. Trimming took 0 bases from V and 2 from J, leaving 4 bases between them. Per germline, CDR1 SGHTA and CDR2 FQGNSA. Based on the CDR3 plus reference TRBV7-2 and TRBJ2-5, the full variable domain is GAGVSQSPSNKVTEKGKDVELRCDPISGHTALYWYRQSLGQGLEFLIYFQGNSAPDKSGLPSDRFSAERTGGSVSTLTIQRTQQEDSAVYLCASSLAMQETQYFGPGTRLLVL.

The CDR3: CASNPGGGGYTF. CDR3 bases: TGTGCCAGCAACCCAGGGGGCGGTGGCTACACCTTC. The chain uses TRBV6-5 and TRBJ1-2; 8 bases align to TRBD1. Germline-derived CDR1 and CDR2 are MNHEY and SVGAGI. The CDR3 length is 12 residues. V dropped 7 bases and J dropped 7; count of bases not matched to a gene: 5.

The V gene is TRBV19, the J gene TRBJ2-5; TRBD2 aligns across 8 bases. The J segment lost 0 bases and the V segment lost 10 bases, leaving 10 bases of the junction unmatched. The CDR3 loop spans 15 amino acids. The germline V gene encodes CDR1 LNHDA and CDR2 SQIVND (reference sequence). The CDR3, as DNA: TGTGCCACCAGAGCTCGGGGGGGGTACCAAGAGACCCAGTACTTC. The encoded protein is CATRARGGYQETQYF.

Notes on this clone: A much larger clone lies one base from this, so it may be a read error. The CDR3 region has the DNA TGTGCCAGTAGCGGACAGGGGCATCAGCCCCAGCATTTT. It specifies CASSGQGHQPQHF. The V gene is TRBV19, the J gene TRBJ1-5, with 9 bases identical to TRBD1. V lost 6 bases to trimming and J lost 5 bases; unmatched junction nucleotides: 2. The CDR3 length is 13 residues. CDR1 is LNHDA and CDR2 is SQIVND in the germline V gene (reference sequence).

The rearrangement links TRBV11-3 to TRBJ2-1, with D perhaps matching TRBD2 (6 bases). The CDR3 loop spans 12 amino acids. Germline values: CDR1 SGHNT, CDR2 YENEEA. Trimming took off 2 bases at V and 15 bases at J, with 14 bases between the two ends. CDR3 amino acids: CASSLWSGSLFF. Here the CDR3 DNA reads TGTGCCAGCAGCTTATGGTCCGGGAGTCTGTTCTTC.

The rearrangement joins TRBV4-1 to TRBJ2-5, with 8 bases identical to TRBD1. V was clipped by 4 bases and J by 5 bases; unmatched bases: 15. CDR1 is MGHRA, CDR2 YSYEKL, per germline. This CDR3 comprises 17 residues. The DNA of the CDR3 is TGCGCCAGCAGCCGATCCCCGAGGGCAGGGGGCGGGGAGACCCAGTACTTC. Its translation is CASSRSPRAGGGETQYF.

The chain carries TRBV19 and TRBJ1-5, with 7 positions matching TRBD1. Germline CDR1 is LNHDA and CDR2 is SQIVND (reference sequence). The V segment lost 5 bases and the J segment 5 bases; nucleotides outside the gene matches: 9. CDR3 length equals 15 residues. CDR3 sequence: CASSSRQGRDQPQHF. DNA of the CDR3: TGTGCCAGTAGTTCCCGACAGGGCAGGGATCAGCCCCAGCATTTT.

The chain links TRBV19 to TRBJ2-4, with TRBD2 matching 13 bases. The CDR3 length is 17 residues. Germline values: CDR1 LNHDA, CDR2 SQIVND (reference sequence). Unmatched junction bases numbered 3, after V lost 4 bases and J lost 0 bases. CDR3 in amino acids: CASSRGTSGAAKNIQYF. The DNA for the CDR3 is TGTGCCAGTAGTAGGGGGACTAGCGGGGCAGCCAAAAACATTCAGTACTTC. The entire variable domain, with the rest obtained from reference TRBV19 and TRBJ2-4, is as follows: DGGITQSPKYLFRKEGQNVTLSCEQNLNHDAMYWYRQDPGQGLRLIYYSQIVNDFQKGDIAEGYSVSREKKESFPLTVTSAQKNPTAFYLCASSRGTSGAAKNIQYFGAGTRLSVL.